A selection of T cell receptor beta chains follows, all from one sample in a study of lymphopenia after photon versus proton radiotherapy. The table came from immunoSEQ multiplex PCR; TCRdb's copy has only in-frame clones and leaves some out. The table has 67,000 or so clones, over 70% seen once. The material sequenced was peripheral blood, taken from a patient treated with proton-based radiotherapy. The receptors were sampled from an elderly man with esophageal cancer. Both conserved end residues are part of each CDR3. A D gene is named only where the DNA matches it firmly. Only some rows state a clone size, as once, few, many or a class for expanded clones.

V	J	size	D	DNA	CDR3
TRBV5-1	TRBJ2-3	-	TRBD1	TGCGCCAGCAGCCCCACGACAGGGGTGGATACGCAGTATTTT	CASSPTTGVDTQYF
TRBV29-1	TRBJ2-2	-	TRBD2	TGCAGCGTTGGGGGGACTAGCGGGGTAGGCCCCGGGGAGCTGTTTTTT	CSVGGTSGVGPGELFF
TRBV5-5	TRBJ2-1	-	-	TGTGCCAGCAGCTTGGAGGGGGTGGATGAGCAGTTCTTC	CASSLEGVDEQFF
TRBV29-1	TRBJ1-2	-	-	TGCAGCGTTGGACCCTACGCCGGCTACACCTTC	CSVGPYAGYTF
TRBV10-3	TRBJ2-7	-	-	TGTGCCATCAGTGATTTAGCGGACTCCTACGAGCAGTACTTC	CAISDLADSYEQYF
TRBV6-5	TRBJ2-5	-	-	TGTGCCAGCAGTCGAACGGGTAACCAAGAGACCCAGTACTTC	CASSRTGNQETQYF
TRBV30	TRBJ2-1	-	TRBD2	TGTGCCTGGAGGGGTGGGACTAGCGGGAATCGTGAGCAGTTCTTC	CAWRGGTSGNREQFF
TRBV4-3	TRBJ2-5	-	-	TGCGCCAGCAGCCAAGATAGGAGGAGGGGGGGCAGTCCAGAGACCCAGTACTTC	CASSQDRRRGGSPETQYF
TRBV6-5	TRBJ1-4	few	TRBD1	TGTGCCAGCAGTCGGGACAGGTGGGGGGAAAAACTGTTTTTT	CASSRDRWGEKLFF
TRBV14	TRBJ2-3	-	-	TGTGCCAGCAGCCAAGACCGACGGGGCTATTTTGCAGATACGCAGTATTTT	CASSQDRRGYFADTQYF
TRBV4-3	TRBJ1-1	-	-	TGCGCCAGCAGCGCTGGTCTCGGACAGCAGAACACTGAAGCTTTCTTT	CASSAGLGQQNTEAFF
TRBV27	TRBJ1-5	few	-	TGTGCCAGCAGTTTAAGGGGGGCGTATCAGCCCCAGCATTTT	CASSLRGAYQPQHF
TRBV27	TRBJ1-6	-	-	TGTGCCAGCAGTGCCACTCTAAGGACCGAGAATTCACCCCTCCACTTT	CASSATLRTENSPLHF
TRBV6-1	TRBJ2-5	once	-	TGTGCCAGCAGTGAAGACCCAGGGGATTGGGAGACCCAGTACTTC	CASSEDPGDWETQYF
TRBV5-6	TRBJ2-3	few	TRBD1	TGTGCCAGCAGCTTACCGGGACAGGGGACAGATACGCAGTATTTT	CASSLPGQGTDTQYF
TRBV15	TRBJ2-2	-	-	TGTGCCACCAGCAGAGATTATAGCCAGGGTCGCGGGATTGCACTGTTTTTT	CATSRDYSQGRGIALFF
TRBV29-1	TRBJ2-5	-	-	TGCAGCGTTCTTGAGCGGTTGGGGGAGACCCAGTACTTC	CSVLERLGETQYF
TRBV29-1	TRBJ1-1	-	TRBD1	TGCAGCGTGACCTTAACAGGGGCGAACACTGAAGCTTTCTTT	CSVTLTGANTEAFF
TRBV18	TRBJ1-1	-	-	TGTGCCAGCTCGTTCACCAAAGGGGTGGTGGGTGAAGCTTTCTTT	CASSFTKGVVGEAFF
TRBV5-1	TRBJ1-1	-	TRBD1	TGCGCCAGCAGCTTGGAGAGTCAGGGGGCTGAAGCTTTCTTT	CASSLESQGAEAFF
TRBV7-3	TRBJ2-3	once	TRBD1	TGTGCCAGCAGCACCTACAGGGGGCGAGGGCCAAGAACGCAGTATTTT	CASSTYRGRGPRTQYF
TRBV7-3	TRBJ2-5	-	TRBD1	TGTGCCAGCAGCTTTGCCCCCCCCGGACAGGGGGTGAACGAGCAAGAGACCCAGTACTTC	CASSFAPPGQGVNEQETQYF
TRBV18	TRBJ2-7	-	-	TGTGCCAGCTCACCACCAGCGACGACCTACGAGCAGTACTTC	CASSPPATTYEQYF
TRBV6-5	TRBJ1-1	-	-	TGTGCCAGCAGTTGGACGGAGAACACTGAAGCTTTCTTT	CASSWTENTEAFF
TRBV7-9	TRBJ1-1	-	TRBD1	TGTGCCAGCAGCTTTCTGCAGGGGGACACTGAAGCTTTCTTT	CASSFLQGDTEAFF
TRBV7-7	TRBJ2-2	-	-	TGTGCCAGCAGCTCGGGACGAACGAACACCGGGGAGCTGTTTTTT	CASSSGRTNTGELFF
TRBV5-1	TRBJ2-3	-	-	TGCGCCAGCAGCTCGAACACCGGGGAAGATACGCAGTATTTT	CASSSNTGEDTQYF
TRBV19	TRBJ2-5	-	TRBD2	TGTGCCAGTAGTAAGACTAGCGGGGGGACGGAGACCCAGTACTTC	CASSKTSGGTETQYF
TRBV7-2	TRBJ2-3	-	TRBD2	TGTGCCAGCACCCCCTGGGACTACCAACTTGCGGGAGATACGCAGTATTTT	CASTPWDYQLAGDTQYF